This T cell receptor beta chain was identified in a study of T cells after yellow fever vaccination. UMIs were added to TCR cDNA along with a universal primer site when it was made by 5'RACE template switching. TCRdb used MiXCR to reprocess the 5' RACE reads, holding one entry per CDR3 protein. This sample carries about 160,000 distinct CDR3 sequences, about 7% of them seen once, and the ten largest clones take about 2.5%. The CDR3 is 11 residues long. Trimming shortened V by 6 bases and J by 7 bases, and 6 bases separated the two germline ends. From germline, CDR1 is SNHLY and CDR2 FYNNEI. Study-wide results and limits: Although most clonotypes did not, a small share appeared in both CD4 and CD8 compartments.

Of note for this clonotype: What it recognizes is unknown.

Sequences were derived from CD4+ T cells sorted from PBMCs, sampled 5 days after the first yellow fever vaccination. The sequence was collected from a man between 18 and 29 years old who received the YFV17D yellow fever vaccine. The V and J genes are TRBV2 and TRBJ2-2; perhaps TRBD2 as D (6 bases). This CDR3 reads CASSGSGELFF. CDR3 DNA: TGTGCCAGCAGCGGGAGCGGGGAGCTGTTTTTT.